The clone carrying this T cell receptor beta chain was observed a few times. The data belong to a study of blood T cell repertoires in COVID-19. Germline CDR1 SGHNT, CDR2 YYREEE (reference sequence). The CDR3 runs 13 residues. Trimming took off 1 base at V and 4 bases at J, with 8 bases between the two ends. TCRdb's copy holds only in-frame clones and misses some; the assay was immunoSEQ multiplex PCR. The table lists around 240,000 clones, 85% of them singletons. This rearrangement joins TRBV5-4 to TRBJ1-1, with D unresolved. Sequences were obtained from peripheral blood. The receptor's source is a man in his forties with acute or convalescent COVID-19. The DNA of the CDR3 is TGTGCCAGCAGCTTGCGAGGGCTCACTGAAGCTTTCTTT. It is translated as CASSLRGLTEAFF.